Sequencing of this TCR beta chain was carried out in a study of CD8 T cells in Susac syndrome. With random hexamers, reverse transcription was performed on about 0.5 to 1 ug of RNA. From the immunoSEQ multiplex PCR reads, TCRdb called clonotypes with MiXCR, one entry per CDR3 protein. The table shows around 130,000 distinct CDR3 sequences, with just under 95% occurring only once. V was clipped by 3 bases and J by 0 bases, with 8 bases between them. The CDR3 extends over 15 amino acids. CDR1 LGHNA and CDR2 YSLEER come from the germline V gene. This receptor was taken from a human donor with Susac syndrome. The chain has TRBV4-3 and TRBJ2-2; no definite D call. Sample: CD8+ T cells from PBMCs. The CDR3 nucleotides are TGCGCCAGCAGCCAGGTCTTAACGAACACCGGGGAGCTGTTTTTT. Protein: CASSQVLTNTGELFF.